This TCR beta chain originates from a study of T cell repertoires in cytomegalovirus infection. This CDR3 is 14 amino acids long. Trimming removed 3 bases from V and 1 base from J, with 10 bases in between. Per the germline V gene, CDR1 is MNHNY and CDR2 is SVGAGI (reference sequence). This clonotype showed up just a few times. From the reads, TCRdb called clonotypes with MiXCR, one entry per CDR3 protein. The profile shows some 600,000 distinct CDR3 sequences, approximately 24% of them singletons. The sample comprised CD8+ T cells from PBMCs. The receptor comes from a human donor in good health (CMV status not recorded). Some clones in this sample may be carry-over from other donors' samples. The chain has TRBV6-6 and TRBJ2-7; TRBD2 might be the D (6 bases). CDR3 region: CASSYRDFSYEQYF. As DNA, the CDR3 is TGTGCCAGCAGTTATCGGGACTTTTCCTACGAGCAGTACTTC.